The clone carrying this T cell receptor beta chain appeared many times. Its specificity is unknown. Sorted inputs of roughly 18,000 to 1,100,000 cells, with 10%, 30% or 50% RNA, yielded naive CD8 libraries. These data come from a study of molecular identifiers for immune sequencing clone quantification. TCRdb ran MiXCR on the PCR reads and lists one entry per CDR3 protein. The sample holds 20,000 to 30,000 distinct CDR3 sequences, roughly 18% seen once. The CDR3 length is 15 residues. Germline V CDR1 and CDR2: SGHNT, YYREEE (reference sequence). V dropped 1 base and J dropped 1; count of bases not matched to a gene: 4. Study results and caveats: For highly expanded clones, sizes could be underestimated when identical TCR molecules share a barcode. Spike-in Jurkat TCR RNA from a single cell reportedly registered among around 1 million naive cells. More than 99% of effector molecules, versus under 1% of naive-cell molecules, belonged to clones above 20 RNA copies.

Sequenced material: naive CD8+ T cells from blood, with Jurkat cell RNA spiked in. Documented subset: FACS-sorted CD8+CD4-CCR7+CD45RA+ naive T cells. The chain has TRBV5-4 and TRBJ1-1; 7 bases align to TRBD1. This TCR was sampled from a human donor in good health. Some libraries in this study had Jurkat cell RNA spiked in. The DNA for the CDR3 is TGTGCCAGCAGCTTGACCGGGACAGAGAACACTGAAGCTTTCTTT. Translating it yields CASSLTGTENTEAFF.